This T cell receptor beta chain was captured by sequencing in a study of human T cells and chemical hapten exposure. Study summary: Enrolled patients were predominantly female and had alopecia areata, totalis or universalis.

TCRdb recomputed calls from the RACE reads with MiXCR, one row per CDR3 protein. The sample shows more than 60,000 distinct CDR3 sequences, approximately 10% of them seen only once. Study outcomes and limitations: There was no change with DPC sensitization in TCRs above 1 in 1000 frequency. Donors' alopecia may make their immune response differ from healthy people's.

The CDR3 loop spans 14 amino acids. V shed 1 base and J shed 4 bases, with 10 bases lying between them. Time point described: patch test 2, 6 weeks after DPC sensitization. Treatment specified: therapeutic diphenylcyclopropenone sensitization with weekly scalp DPC. The authors extracted total RNA from unfractionated whole blood. Comment on this clonotype: As yet, its antigen is unknown.

The sequence was obtained from a woman aged 45-65 years with alopecia areata. Some clones in this sample may be carry-over from other donors' samples. Source: whole blood, taken in connection with sensitization to the hapten diphenylcyclopropenone (DPC). The gene calls are TRBV12-3 or TRBV12-4 and TRBJ1-2; perhaps TRBD1 as D (5 bases). CDR3 protein: CASSLGTTTYGYTF. CDR3 in DNA: TGTGCCAGCAGTTTAGGGACAACGACCTATGGCTACACCTTC.